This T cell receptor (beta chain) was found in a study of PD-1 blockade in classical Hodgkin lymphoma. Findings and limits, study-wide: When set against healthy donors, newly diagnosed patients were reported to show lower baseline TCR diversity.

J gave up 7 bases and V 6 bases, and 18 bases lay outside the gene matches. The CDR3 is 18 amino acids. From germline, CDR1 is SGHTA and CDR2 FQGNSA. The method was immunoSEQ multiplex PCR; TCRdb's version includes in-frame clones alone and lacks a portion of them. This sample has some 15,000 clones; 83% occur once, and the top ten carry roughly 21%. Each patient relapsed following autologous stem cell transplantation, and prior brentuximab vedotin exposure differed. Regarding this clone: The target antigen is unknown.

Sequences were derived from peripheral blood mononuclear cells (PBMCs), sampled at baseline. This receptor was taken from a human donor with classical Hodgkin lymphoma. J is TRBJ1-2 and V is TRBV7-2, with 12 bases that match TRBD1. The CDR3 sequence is CASSLVGDRGRLVPGYTF. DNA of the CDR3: TGTGCCAGCAGTCTTGTGGGGGACAGGGGGCGTTTGGTTCCTGGCTACACCTTC.